This section outlines one TCR beta chain sequence together with its context. Source study methods: From reference gene primer amplification, estimates of nucleated cell counts were derived. Sequencing was performed with immunoSEQ multiplex PCR; in TCRdb, only in-frame clones are kept and a portion is missing. V and J calls and clone size come straight from that table; D and trimming were deduced from the DNA. The profile shows fewer than 250,000 clones, around nine tenths of them singletons. This sample stems from a study of blood T cell repertoires in COVID-19. Study-level background: Acute and convalescent COVID-19 samples came from the United States, Italy and Spain. In each case, the material was cDNA or gDNA derived from T cells, B-cell-depleted T cells, or PBMCs.

The CDR3 runs 14 residues. The V gene lost 3 bases and the J gene lost 2 bases, with 10 bases spanning the gap. Germline CDR1 is MNHEY and CDR2 is SMNVEV (reference sequence). The chain is built from TRBV27 and TRBJ2-5; D gene uncertain. The receptor's source is a man aged 55 to 70 with acute or convalescent COVID-19. Sequencing was performed on peripheral blood. The CDR3 nucleotides are TGTGCCAGCAGTTTGGGCAGGCGACAAGAGACCCAGTACTTC. This encodes CASSLGRRQETQYF.